The 9 T cell receptor beta chains reported below all come from one sample, sequenced in a study of a mutant IDH1 vaccine in newly diagnosed glioma. Time point indicated: week 47, end of study. Vaccination comprised doses that each held 300 ug of mutant IDH1 20-mer peptide, plus topical imiquimod. Generated by immunoSEQ multiplex PCR, the TCRdb table keeps only in-frame clones and is missing some. This table has roughly 86,000 clones, roughly nine tenths appearing once. Antigen specificity for these receptors is unknown. Here the sequenced sample was PBMCs, taken from a glioma patient whose treatment included an IDH1 peptide vaccine. These receptors were obtained from a woman aged 50 to 60 with glioma.

V and J are TRBV10-3 and TRBJ2-1, with TRBD1 identical over 8 bases. The length of the CDR3 is 13 residues. The V and J ends lost 6 bases and 5 bases, in that order; junction bases with no gene match: 3. Germline CDR1 and CDR2: ENHRY and SYGVKD. The CDR3 here is CAISRGLNNEQFF. For the CDR3, the DNA is TGTGCCATCAGCAGGGGGCTTAACAATGAGCAGTTCTTC.

The V gene is TRBV19, the J gene TRBJ2-5; 13 nucleotides match TRBD2. The assigned J gene may be wrong: the sequence end matches TRBJ2-7 better. The germline V gene has CDR1 LNHDA and CDR2 SQIVND (reference sequence). The CDR3 has 17 residues. The DNA for the CDR3 is TGTGCCAGTAGACGGACTAGCGGGAGACCTTTCCCGGGCGAGCAGTACTTC. As protein: CASRRTSGRPFPGEQYF.

As to this clone: The same CDR3 also results from other DNA sequences found in this sample. The rearrangement links TRBV29-1 to TRBJ1-1, with no clear D. Germline V gene lookup returns CDR1 SQVTM and CDR2 ANQGSEA. CDR3 size: 13 residues. Here the CDR3 reads CTGRELMNTEAFF. The CDR3 coding sequence is TGCACCGGGAGAGAGCTAATGAACACTGAAGCTTTCTTT. Filled out from reference TRBV29-1 and TRBJ1-1, the complete variable domain reads SAVISQKPSRDICQRGTSLTIQCQVDSQVTMMFWYRQQPGQSLTLIATANQGSEATYESGFVIDKFPISRPNLTFSTLTVSNMSPEDSSIYLCTGRELMNTEAFFGQGTRLTVV.

V usage is TRBV10-2 and J usage is TRBJ2-1, with 7 bases aligning to TRBD1. Germline V gene lookup returns CDR1 WSHSY and CDR2 SAAADI. The CDR3 is 16 amino acids. The J segment lost 0 bases and the V segment lost 7 bases, leaving 9 bases of the junction unmatched. This CDR3 reads CASTPGQLSSYNEQFF. DNA of the CDR3: TGCGCCAGCACCCCGGGACAGTTAAGCTCCTACAATGAGCAGTTCTTC.

The chain has TRBV4-1 and TRBJ2-7; tentative D call: TRBD1 (6 bases). The CDR3 length is 16 residues. The germline V gene encodes CDR1 MGHRA and CDR2 YSYEKL. Trimming left V 3 bases short and J 0 bases short, with 15 bases between. The CDR3 DNA is TGCGCCAGCAGCCAGGCACAGGGCGTAAGCTCCTACGAGCAGTACTTC. Its protein is CASSQAQGVSSYEQYF.

The V gene is TRBV2, the J gene TRBJ1-3, with 8 bases identical to TRBD1. Germline V gives CDR1 SNHLY, CDR2 FYNNEI. The CDR3 totals 13 residues. V shed 9 bases, J shed 0 bases, and the junction held 1 base outside the gene matches. CDR3 in DNA: TGTGCCAGGGGGACAGGCTCTGGAAACACCATATATTTT. It yields the protein CARGTGSGNTIYF. Using reference TRBV2 and TRBJ1-3 for the parts outside the CDR3, the full variable domain is EPEVTQTPSHQVTQMGQEVILRCVPISNHLYFYWYRQILGQKVEFLVSFYNNEISEKSEIFDDQFSVERPDGSNFTLKIRSTKLEDSAMYFCARGTGSGNTIYFGEGSWLTVV.

The V and J genes are TRBV7-9 and TRBJ2-1; 12 bases agree with TRBD2. CDR3 size: 17 residues. Germline V gene sequence: CDR1 SEHNR, CDR2 FQNEAQ (reference sequence). With V trimmed by 5 bases and J by 1 base, 6 bases remained unmatched. CDR3 amino acids: CASSPQGTSGSYNEQFF. CDR3 in DNA: TGTGCCAGCAGCCCCCAAGGGACTAGCGGGTCCTACAATGAGCAGTTCTTC.

The rearrangement uses TRBV6-5 and TRBJ1-2; 8 positions match TRBD1. The germline V gene has CDR1 MNHEY and CDR2 SVGAGI. The CDR3 has 15 residues. Trimming cost V 2 bases and J 6 bases; bases outside gene matches: 8. The CDR3 DNA reads as TGTGCCAGCAGTTACGCTTACAGGGGGAGTAATGGCTACACCTTC. It codes for CASSYAYRGSNGYTF.

The chain uses TRBV6-5 and TRBJ1-2; a weak D match, TRBD1 (6 bases). The CDR3 extends over 15 amino acids. The V gene's germline CDR1 is MNHEY and CDR2 SVGAGI. V lost 2 bases to trimming and J lost 5 bases, with 15 bases between them. The CDR3 sequence: CASSYKAGAGYGYTF. The CDR3 DNA follows: TGTGCCAGCAGTTACAAGGCAGGGGCTGGGTATGGCTACACCTTC.